The following is a T cell receptor beta chain sequence with its context. The CDR3 loop spans 14 amino acids. V was trimmed by 2 bases and J by 2 bases, leaving 11 bases between them. Germline values: CDR1 SGDLS, CDR2 YYNGEE. This sample stems from a study of shared clonotypes between healthy human individuals. Method: immunoSEQ multiplex PCR; TCRdb's copy keeps in-frame clones and lacks some. The sample records over 2 million clones, about 95% being singletons. In the naive CD8 group, cells lacked CD45RO and were positively selected for CCR7, so terminally differentiated effector memory CD45RA+ cells were left out.

Sequenced sample: naive CD8+ T cells sorted from blood. The chain employs TRBV9 and TRBJ2-7, with D possibly TRBD2 on 5 matching bases. The clonotype originates from a man between 18 and 35 years old in good health. DNA of the CDR3: TGTGCCAGCAGCGTCTTCGGGGAGACCTACGAGCAGTACTTC. Translation: CASSVFGETYEQYF.